This TCR beta chain was sequenced during a study of PD-1 blockade in classical Hodgkin lymphoma. Whole-study context: With a 2-week interval, patients received intravenous nivolumab at 3 mg/kg.

Study-level findings and limits: CD8+ TCR diversity did not rise significantly by C4D1, unlike CD4+.

Relapses following autologous stem cell transplantation were seen in all patients, with brentuximab vedotin exposure varying. The table came from immunoSEQ multiplex PCR; TCRdb's copy has only in-frame clones and leaves some out. The sample contains some 60,000 clones, roughly nine tenths of which appear only once. This CDR3 spans 16 amino acids. The germline V gene encodes CDR1 LNHDA and CDR2 SQIVND (reference sequence). V was clipped by 3 bases and J by 2 bases, with 14 bases between them. Only one count was recorded for this clone. Antigen unknown. This specimen consisted of peripheral blood mononuclear cells (PBMCs), obtained at baseline. This sequence joins TRBV19 and TRBJ1-5; D ambiguous. The clonotype comes from a human donor with classical Hodgkin lymphoma. The CDR3 region is CASSMAPRGGNQPQHF. The CDR3 nucleotides are TGTGCCAGTAGTATGGCCCCCCGGGGAGGCAATCAGCCCCAGCATTTT.